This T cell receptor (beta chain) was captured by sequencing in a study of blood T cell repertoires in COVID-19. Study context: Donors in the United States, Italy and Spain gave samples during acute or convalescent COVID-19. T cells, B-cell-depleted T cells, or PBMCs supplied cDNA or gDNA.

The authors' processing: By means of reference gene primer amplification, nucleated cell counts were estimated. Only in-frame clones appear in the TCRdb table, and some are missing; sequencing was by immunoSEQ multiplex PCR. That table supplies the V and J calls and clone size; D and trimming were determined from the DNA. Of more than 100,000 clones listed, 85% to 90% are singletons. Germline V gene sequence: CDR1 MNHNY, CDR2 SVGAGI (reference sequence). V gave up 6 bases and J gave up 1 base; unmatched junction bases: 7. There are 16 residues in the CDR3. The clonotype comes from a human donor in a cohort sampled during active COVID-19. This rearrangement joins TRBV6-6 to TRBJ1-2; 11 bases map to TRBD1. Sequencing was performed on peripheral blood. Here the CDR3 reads CASRDGTGGYNYGYTF. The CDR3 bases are TGTGCCAGCAGGGACGGGACAGGGGGATATAACTATGGCTACACCTTC.